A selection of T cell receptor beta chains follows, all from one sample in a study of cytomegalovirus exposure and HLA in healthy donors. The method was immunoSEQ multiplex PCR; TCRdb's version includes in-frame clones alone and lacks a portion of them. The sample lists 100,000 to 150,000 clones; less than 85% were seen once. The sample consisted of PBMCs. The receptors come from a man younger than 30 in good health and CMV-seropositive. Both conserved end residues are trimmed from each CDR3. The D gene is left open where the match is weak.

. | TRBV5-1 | ASSLNWGGNYGYT
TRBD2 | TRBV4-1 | ASSQAPRLASGYNEQF
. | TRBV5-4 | ASSLTGEEAF
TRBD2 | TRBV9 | ASSVERGGYNEQF
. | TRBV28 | ASSLEQNPNGYT
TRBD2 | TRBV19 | ASSPTSGGPVTDTQY
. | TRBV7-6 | ASSLIDRYPFFTEAF
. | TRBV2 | ASSGTTLYGYT
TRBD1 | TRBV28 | ASSRQGNPYTGELF
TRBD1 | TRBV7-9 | ASTTGDQPQH
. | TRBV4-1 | ASSQGQFSGNTIY
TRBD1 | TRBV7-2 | ASSLLMGQGGTQY
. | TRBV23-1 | ASSPPGDNRPTNEKLF
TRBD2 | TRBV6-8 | ASSYSGTSGGVGYNEQF
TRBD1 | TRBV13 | ASSSPGTGLDNSPLH
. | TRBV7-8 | ASRHRGLGNEQF
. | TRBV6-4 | ASSDFHTTYNEQF
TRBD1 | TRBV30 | AWGPRGQGLDSYEQY
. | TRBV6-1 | ATYRPLGGNEKLF
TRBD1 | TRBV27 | ASSFTTGGESYEQY
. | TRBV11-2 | ASTPGGLGEKLF
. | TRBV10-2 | ASSESESEQY
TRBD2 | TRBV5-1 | ASSVLAGVGSYNEQF
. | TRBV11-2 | ASSFRVGTGELF
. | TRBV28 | ASSHRGDNTEAF
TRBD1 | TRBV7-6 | ASSLGTGSEAF
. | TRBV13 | ASSSGFQGYT
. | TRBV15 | ATSGGLKNTEAF
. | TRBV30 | AWRDMANYGYT
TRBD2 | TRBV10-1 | ASSERLAGSYNEQF
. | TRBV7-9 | ASSPPQQGQYYEQY
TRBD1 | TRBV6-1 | ASSVGTGENSPLH
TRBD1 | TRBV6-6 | ASSYGQGLDEQF
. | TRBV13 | ASSHTQGNAF
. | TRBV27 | ASSLIWGDEQF
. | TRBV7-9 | ASSLQGVDTEAF
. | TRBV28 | ASTRLGEPQH
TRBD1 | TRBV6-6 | ASSYSDRGHGYT
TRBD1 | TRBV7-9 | ASRPTGSDSYEQY
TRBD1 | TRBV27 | ASSLIGQGIHYGYT
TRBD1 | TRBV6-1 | ASSERGGQGLGTPQH
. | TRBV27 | ASSVKQGPIQINSPLH
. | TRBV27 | ASGPQTGGYNSPLH
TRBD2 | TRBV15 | ATSRGGLAGGSSYNEQF
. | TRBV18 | ASSPPTGQVRYNEQF
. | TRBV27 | ASSLTTGSGYYGYT
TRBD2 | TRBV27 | ASSTRLAGLTDTQY